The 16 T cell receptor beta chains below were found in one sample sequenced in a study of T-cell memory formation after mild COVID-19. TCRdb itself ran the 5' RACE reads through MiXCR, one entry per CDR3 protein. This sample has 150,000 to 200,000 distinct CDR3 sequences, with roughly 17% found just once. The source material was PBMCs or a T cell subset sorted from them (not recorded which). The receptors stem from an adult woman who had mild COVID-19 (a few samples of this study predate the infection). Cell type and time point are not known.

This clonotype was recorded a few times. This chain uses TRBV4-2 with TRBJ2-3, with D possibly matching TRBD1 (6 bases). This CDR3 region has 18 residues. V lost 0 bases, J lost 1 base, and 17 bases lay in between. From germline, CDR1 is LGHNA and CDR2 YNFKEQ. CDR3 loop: CASSQEPLGAGGTDTQYF. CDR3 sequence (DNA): TGTGCCAGCAGCCAAGAACCGTTGGGGGCAGGGGGCACAGATACGCAGTATTTT.

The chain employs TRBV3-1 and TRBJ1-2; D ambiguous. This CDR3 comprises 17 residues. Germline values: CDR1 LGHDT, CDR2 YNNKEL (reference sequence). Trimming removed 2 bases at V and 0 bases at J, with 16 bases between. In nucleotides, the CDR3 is TGTGCCAGCAGCCAAAATTTTCTACAGAGAGCTAACTATGGCTACACCTTC. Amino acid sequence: CASSQNFLQRANYGYTF. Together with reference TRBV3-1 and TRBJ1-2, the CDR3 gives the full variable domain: DTAVSQTPKYLVTQMGNDKSIKCEQNLGHDTMYWYKQDSKKFLKIMFSYNNKELIINETVPNRFSPKSPDKAHLNLHINSLELGDSAVYFCASSQNFLQRANYGYTFGSGTRLTVV.

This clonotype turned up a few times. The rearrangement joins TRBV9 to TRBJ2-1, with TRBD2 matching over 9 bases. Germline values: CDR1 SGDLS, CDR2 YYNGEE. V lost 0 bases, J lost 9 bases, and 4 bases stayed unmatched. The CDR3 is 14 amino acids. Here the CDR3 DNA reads TGTGCCAGCAGCGTAGTGGGGACTAGCTTTGAGCAGTTCTTC. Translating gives CASSVVGTSFEQFF.

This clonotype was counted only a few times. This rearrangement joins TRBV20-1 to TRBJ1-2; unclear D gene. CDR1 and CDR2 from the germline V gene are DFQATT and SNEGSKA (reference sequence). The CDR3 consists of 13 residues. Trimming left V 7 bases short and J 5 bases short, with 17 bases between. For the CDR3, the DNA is TGCAGTGGCTATGGGAGTACGCAGTATGGCTACACCTTC. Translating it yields CSGYGSTQYGYTF.

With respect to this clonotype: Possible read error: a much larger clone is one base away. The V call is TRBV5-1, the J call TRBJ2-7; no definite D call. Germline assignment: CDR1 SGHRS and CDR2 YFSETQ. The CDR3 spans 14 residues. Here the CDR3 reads CASSPNPSSYEKYF. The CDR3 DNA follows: TGCGCCAGCAGCCCCAACCCCTCCTCCTACGAGAAGTACTTC.

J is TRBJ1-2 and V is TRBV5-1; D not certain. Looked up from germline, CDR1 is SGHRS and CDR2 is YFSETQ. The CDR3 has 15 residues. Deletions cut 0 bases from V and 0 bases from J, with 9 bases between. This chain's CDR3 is CASSLDNGANYGYTF. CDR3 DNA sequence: TGCGCCAGCAGCTTGGATAACGGTGCTAACTATGGCTACACCTTC.

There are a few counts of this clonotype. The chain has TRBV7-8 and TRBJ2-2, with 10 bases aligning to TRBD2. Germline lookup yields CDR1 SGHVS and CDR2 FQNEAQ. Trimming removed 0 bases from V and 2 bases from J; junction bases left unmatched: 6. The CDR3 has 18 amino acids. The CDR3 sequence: CASSLASLAGTNTGELFF. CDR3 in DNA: TGTGCCAGCAGCTTAGCCTCACTAGCGGGGACCAACACCGGGGAGCTGTTTTTT.

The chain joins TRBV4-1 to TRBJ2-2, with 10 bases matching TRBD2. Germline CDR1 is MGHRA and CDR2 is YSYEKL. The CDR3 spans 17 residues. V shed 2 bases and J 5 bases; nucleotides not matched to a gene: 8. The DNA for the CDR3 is TGCGCCAGCAGCCAATTCCGGGCTAGCGGGGGAACCGGGGAGCTGTTTTTT. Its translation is CASSQFRASGGTGELFF.

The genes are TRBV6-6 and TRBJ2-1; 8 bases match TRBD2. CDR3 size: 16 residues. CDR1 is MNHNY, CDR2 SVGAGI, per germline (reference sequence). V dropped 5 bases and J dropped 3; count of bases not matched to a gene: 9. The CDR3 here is CASSNSLAGSYNEQFF. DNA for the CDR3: TGTGCCAGCAGTAATTCATTAGCGGGGAGCTACAATGAGCAGTTCTTC.

The CDR3 coding sequence is TGTGCCACCAGCAGCCTCCAGGGACAGAACTATGGCTACACCTTC. Translation gives CATSSLQGQNYGYTF. The chain combines TRBV15 with TRBJ1-2, with 7 bases matching TRBD1. The length of the CDR3 is 15 residues. The germline V gene encodes CDR1 LNHNV and CDR2 YYDKDF (reference sequence). J lost 2 bases, V lost 3 bases, and 6 bases had no gene match.

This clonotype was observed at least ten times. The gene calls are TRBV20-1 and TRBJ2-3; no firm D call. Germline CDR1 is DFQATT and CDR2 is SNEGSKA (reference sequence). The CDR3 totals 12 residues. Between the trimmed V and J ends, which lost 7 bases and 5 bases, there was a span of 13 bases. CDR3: CSVPQSRDTQYF. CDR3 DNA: TGCAGTGTCCCTCAGTCAAGAGATACGCAGTATTTT.

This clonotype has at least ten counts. This CDR3 is CSARDPSGRAGYEQYF. The DNA for the CDR3 is TGCAGTGCTAGAGACCCTAGCGGGAGGGCCGGGTACGAGCAGTACTTC. The chain recombines TRBV20-1 with TRBJ2-7; the match to TRBD2 covers 12 bases. CDR3 length: 16 amino acids. Germline V gene sequence: CDR1 DFQATT, CDR2 SNEGSKA (reference sequence). The trim removed 0 bases at V and 4 bases at J, leaving 7 bases unmatched.

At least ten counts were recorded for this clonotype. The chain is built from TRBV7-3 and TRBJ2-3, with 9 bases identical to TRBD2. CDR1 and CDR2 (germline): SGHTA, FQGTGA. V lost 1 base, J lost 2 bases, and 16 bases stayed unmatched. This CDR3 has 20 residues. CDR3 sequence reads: CASSLKWRGGAIPHTDTQYF. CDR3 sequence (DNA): TGTGCCAGCAGCTTAAAGTGGCGGGGGGGCGCCATCCCGCACACAGATACGCAGTATTTT. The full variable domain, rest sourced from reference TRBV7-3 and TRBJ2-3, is GAGVSQTPSNKVTEKGKYVELRCDPISGHTALYWYRQSLGQGPEFLIYFQGTGAADDSGLPNDRFFAVRPEGSVSTLKIQRTERGDSAVYLCASSLKWRGGAIPHTDTQYFGPGTRLTVL.

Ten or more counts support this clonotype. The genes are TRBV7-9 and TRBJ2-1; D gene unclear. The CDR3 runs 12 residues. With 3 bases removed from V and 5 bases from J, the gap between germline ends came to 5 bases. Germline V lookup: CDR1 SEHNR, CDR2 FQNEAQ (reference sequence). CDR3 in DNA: TGTGCCAGCAGCTTGAGCAACAATGAGCAGTTCTTC. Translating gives CASSLSNNEQFF.

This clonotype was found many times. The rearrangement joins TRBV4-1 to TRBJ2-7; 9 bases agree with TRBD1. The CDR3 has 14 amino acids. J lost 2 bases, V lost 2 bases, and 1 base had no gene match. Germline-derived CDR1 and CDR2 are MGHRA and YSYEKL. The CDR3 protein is CASSQTGGTYEQYF. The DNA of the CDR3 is TGCGCCAGCAGCCAAACAGGGGGCACCTACGAGCAGTACTTC.

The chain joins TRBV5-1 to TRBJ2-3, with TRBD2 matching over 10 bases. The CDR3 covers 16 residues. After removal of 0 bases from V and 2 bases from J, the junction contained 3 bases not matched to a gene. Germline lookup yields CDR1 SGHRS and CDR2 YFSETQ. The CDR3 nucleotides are TGCGCCAGCAGCTTGGCGACTAGCGGGCTCACAGATACGCAGTATTTT. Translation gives CASSLATSGLTDTQYF.